These 29 T cell receptor beta chains share one sample of origin, sequenced in a study of T cell responses to AZD1222 COVID-19 vaccine. Profiling relied on immunoSEQ multiplex PCR, and the TCRdb table lists in-frame clones only, not all of them. The sample contains about 100,000 clones, more than 85% of which appear only once. This specimen consisted of peripheral blood, obtained 28 days after the second AZD1222 dose. All receptors come from an adult who received the AZD1222 COVID-19 vaccine.

The chain uses TRBV6-1 and TRBJ1-2; tentatively, D is TRBD1 (6 bases). The CDR3 runs to 14 residues. Germline V gene lookup returns CDR1 MNHNS and CDR2 SASEGT. V lost 3 bases and J lost 1, with 9 bases in between. CDR3 coding DNA: TGTGCCAGCAGTGACGGGGGCGATAACTATGGCTACACCTTC. Encoded protein: CASSDGGDNYGYTF.

J is TRBJ1-5 and V is TRBV6-5, with TRBD1 identical over 8 bases. The CDR3 is made up of 14 amino acids. V lost 5 bases and J lost 7; bases outside the gene matches: 7. In germline, CDR1 is MNHEY, CDR2 SVGAGI. The CDR3 bases are TGTGCCAGCAGTACTCAGGGGGCGCGACAGCCCCAGCATTTT. It translates to CASSTQGARQPQHF.

This chain connects TRBV7-9 to TRBJ1-2, with D hard to call. CDR1 is SEHNR and CDR2 is FQNEAQ in the germline V gene (reference sequence). This CDR3 is 13 amino acids long. The V end lost 3 bases, the J end lost 4 bases, and 9 bases lay between the germline ends. The CDR3 DNA sequence: TGTGCCAGCAGCTTCAACACCTTCTATGGCTACACCTTC. Its translation: CASSFNTFYGYTF.

This clone appeared once. The rearrangement uses TRBV7-9 and TRBJ1-4; 9 nucleotides line up with TRBD1. This CDR3 spans 14 amino acids. Unmatched junction bases numbered 5, after V lost 6 bases and J lost 6 bases. The V gene's germline CDR1 is SEHNR and CDR2 FQNEAQ (reference sequence). The CDR3 sequence: CASRPDRGYEKLFF. The CDR3 bases are TGTGCCAGCAGACCCGACAGGGGGTATGAAAAACTGTTTTTT.

The chain links TRBV4-3 to TRBJ2-2, with D hard to call. Deletions cut 4 bases from V and 4 bases from J, with 7 bases between. The CDR3 has 13 residues. CDR1 is LGHNA and CDR2 is YSLEER in the germline V gene. CDR3 nucleotide sequence: TGCGCCAGCAGCCTAAAACTCACCGGGGAGCTGTTTTTT. It translates to CASSLKLTGELFF.

The V and J genes are TRBV19 and TRBJ2-1, with TRBD2 identical over 13 bases. V was pared by 1 base and J by 7 bases, with 1 base of the junction left unmatched. Germline CDR1 LNHDA, CDR2 SQIVND (reference sequence). The CDR3 contains 15 residues. The chain's CDR3 is CASSIGTSGSNEQFF. For the CDR3, the DNA is TGTGCCAGTAGTATAGGGACTAGCGGGAGTAATGAGCAGTTCTTC.

The V and J genes are TRBV29-1 and TRBJ2-7; TRBD2 matches 11 bases. Germline V lookup: CDR1 SQVTM, CDR2 ANQGSEA. CDR3 length equals 12 residues. J was trimmed by 5 bases and V by 3 bases; bases with no gene match: 0. The CDR3 sequence is CSVEGLADEQYF. CDR3 bases: TGCAGCGTTGAGGGACTAGCGGACGAGCAGTACTTC.

The rearrangement links TRBV7-2 to TRBJ2-5; 8 bases line up with TRBD2. Germline V gene sequence: CDR1 SGHTA, CDR2 FQGNSA. V lost 4 bases to trimming and J lost 6 bases; unmatched junction nucleotides: 16. The CDR3 runs 17 residues. CDR3 DNA: TGTGCCAGCAGCTCCTTAGGGGCGGCGGGAGGTTGGCAGACCCAGTACTTC. Translated, it gives CASSSLGAAGGWQTQYF.

The chain is built from TRBV30 and TRBJ2-1; no reliable D call. This CDR3 region has 12 residues. Trimming shortened V by 2 bases and J by 10 bases, and 12 bases separated the two germline ends. Germline V lookup: CDR1 GTSNPN, CDR2 SVGIG (reference sequence). The CDR3 nucleotides read TGTGCCTGGAGTAGTTCCCCCTGGGAGCAGTTCTTC. Translated: CAWSSSPWEQFF.

The V and J genes are TRBV19 and TRBJ2-7; 9 bases align to TRBD2. The CDR3 runs to 14 residues. Germline trimming cut 3 bases from V and 5 bases from J; bases unmatched to any gene: 5. Germline-derived CDR1 and CDR2 are LNHDA and SQIVND (reference sequence). CDR3: CASSMGREGHEQYF. The CDR3 DNA reads as TGTGCCAGTAGTATGGGGCGGGAGGGCCACGAGCAGTACTTC.

A word on this clone: Other DNA sequences in this sample translate to the same CDR3. The chain joins TRBV9 to TRBJ2-1, with 8 bases fitting TRBD2. Losses at the gene ends were 0 bases for V and 4 bases for J; bases not matched to a gene: 6. Germline V gene sequence: CDR1 SGDLS, CDR2 YYNGEE. The CDR3 has 16 amino acids. For the CDR3, the DNA is TGTGCCAGCAGCGTAGGGTCACTAGCGGTGTACAATGAGCAGTTCTTC. It specifies CASSVGSLAVYNEQFF. Combining the CDR3 with reference TRBV9 and TRBJ2-1 gives the whole variable domain DSGVTQTPKHLITATGQRVTLRCSPRSGDLSVYWYQQSLDQGLQFLIQYYNGEERAKGNILERFSAQQFPDLHSELNLSSLELGDSALYFCASSVGSLAVYNEQFFGPGTRLTVL.

This chain links TRBV7-2 with TRBJ1-1, with D maybe TRBD1 (5 bases). CDR3 length: 15 residues. V lost 3 bases to trimming and J lost 5 bases, with 16 bases between them. Germline lookup yields CDR1 SGHTA and CDR2 FQGNSA. The CDR3 loop is CASSFFRGMATEAFF. CDR3 coding DNA: TGTGCCAGCAGCTTCTTCCGGGGGATGGCGACTGAAGCTTTCTTT.

J is TRBJ1-5 and V is TRBV2; tentative D call: TRBD1 (5 bases). The CDR3 length is 14 residues. Germline CDR1 and CDR2: SNHLY and FYNNEI. V lost 6 bases and J 11 bases, leaving 20 bases between the germline ends. The CDR3 here is CASRAGTSNKAQHF. The CDR3 DNA sequence: TGTGCCAGCAGAGCCGGGACGTCAAACAAGGCCCAGCATTTT. Variable domain in full (rest from reference TRBV2 and TRBJ1-5): EPEVTQTPSHQVTQMGQEVILRCVPISNHLYFYWYRQILGQKVEFLVSFYNNEISEKSEIFDDQFSVERPDGSNFTLKIRSTKLEDSAMYFCASRAGTSNKAQHFGDGTRLSIL.

Note on this clone: This CDR3 is also generated by other DNA sequences in the sample. The V gene is TRBV7-9, the J gene TRBJ1-1; 8 bases match TRBD1. CDR3 length: 14 amino acids. V shed 5 bases, J shed 0 bases, and the junction held 2 bases outside the gene matches. CDR1 is SEHNR, CDR2 FQNEAQ, per germline (reference sequence). This chain's CDR3 is CASSLGQVNTEAFF. The CDR3 nucleotides are TGTGCCAGCAGCCTGGGACAGGTGAACACTGAAGCTTTCTTT.

This chain links TRBV19 with TRBJ2-2, with 7 bases that match TRBD1. The V segment lost 4 bases and the J segment 2 bases; nucleotides outside the gene matches: 7. The CDR3 spans 16 residues. The germline gives CDR1 LNHDA, CDR2 SQIVND (reference sequence). The CDR3, as DNA: TGTGCCAGTAGTAGGAACAGGGGCGCAAACACCGGGGAGCTGTTTTTT. Protein sequence: CASSRNRGANTGELFF. The variable domain in full, with the rest retrieved from reference TRBV19 and TRBJ2-2, is DGGITQSPKYLFRKEGQNVTLSCEQNLNHDAMYWYRQDPGQGLRLIYYSQIVNDFQKGDIAEGYSVSREKKESFPLTVTSAQKNPTAFYLCASSRNRGANTGELFFGEGSRLTVL.

The V and J genes are TRBV19 and TRBJ2-7; tentative D call: TRBD2 (5 bases). The CDR3 is 14 amino acids. Trimming removed 5 bases from V and 7 bases from J, with 18 bases in between. Germline V gene lookup returns CDR1 LNHDA and CDR2 SQIVND (reference sequence). The CDR3 loop reads CASSSWTPGGEQYF. In nucleotides, the CDR3 is TGTGCCAGTAGTTCCTGGACCCCCGGCGGGGAGCAGTACTTC.

The gene calls are TRBV5-1 and TRBJ2-1; 11 nucleotides match TRBD2. CDR1 and CDR2 (germline): SGHRS, YFSETQ. There are 15 residues in the CDR3. Trimming removed 4 bases from V and 6 bases from J; junction bases left unmatched: 6. For the CDR3, the DNA is TGCGCCAGCAGCCTCGGACTAGCGGGCCTCAATGAGCAGTTCTTC. Translated: CASSLGLAGLNEQFF.

V usage is TRBV27 and J usage is TRBJ2-7; 12 nucleotides align to TRBD2. Unmatched junction bases numbered 8, after V lost 4 bases and J lost 4 bases. CDR3 length: 16 residues. Germline loops: CDR1 MNHEY, CDR2 SMNVEV (reference sequence). The CDR3 reads CASSWSLAGGNYEQYF. CDR3 nucleotide sequence: TGTGCCAGCAGTTGGTCCCTAGCGGGAGGGAATTACGAGCAGTACTTC.

V usage is TRBV6-2 or TRBV6-3 and J usage is TRBJ1-5, with 11 bases lining up with TRBD1. This CDR3 is 17 amino acids long. The V gene's germline CDR1 is MNHEY and CDR2 SVGEGT. The J segment lost 7 bases and the V segment lost 4 bases, leaving 12 bases of the junction unmatched. The DNA of the CDR3 is TGTGCCAGCAGTTCCTCCAAAACCGGGACAGGGGGGCAGCCCCAGCATTTT. It encodes CASSSSKTGTGGQPQHF.

This clone was seen at least ten times. This rearrangement joins TRBV28 to TRBJ2-7; TRBD2 matches 10 bases. The germline CDR1 and CDR2 sequences are MDHEN and SYDVKM. V was clipped by 2 bases and J by 0 bases; unmatched bases: 13. This CDR3 comprises 19 residues. This CDR3 is CASSLPTGTSESFSYEQYF. The CDR3 DNA sequence: TGTGCCAGCAGTTTACCGACCGGGACTAGCGAGTCGTTCTCCTACGAGCAGTACTTC.

The chain uses TRBV11-2 and TRBJ2-1; tentative D call: TRBD2 (7 bases). The CDR3 is made up of 15 amino acids. V lost 3 bases to trimming and J lost 8 bases, with 17 bases between them. The germline gives CDR1 SGHAT, CDR2 FQNNGV. CDR3 nucleotides: TGTGCCAGCAGCTTTGGTCCCCAGGGGAGGGATGAGCAGTTCTTC. It translates to CASSFGPQGRDEQFF.

This clone has only one observation. The gene calls are TRBV21-1 and TRBJ2-2; no DNA check was done on the table's D call, TRBD2. TRBV21-1 constitutes a pseudogene. The length of the CDR3 is 17 residues. CDR3 residues: CASSKSGSGMGTGELFF. The CDR3 nucleotides are TGTGCCAGCAGCAAAAGCGGATCTGGAATGGGCACCGGGGAGCTGTTTTTT.

DNA of the CDR3: TGTGCCAGCAGTTTACAGGGTTCTGGGGCCAACGTCCTGACTTTC. It yields the protein CASSLQGSGANVLTF. The chain uses TRBV2 and TRBJ2-6, with D tentatively TRBD1 (6 bases). V shed 5 bases and J shed 1 base, with 9 bases lying between them. CDR3 size: 15 residues. The germline V gene has CDR1 SNHLY and CDR2 FYNNEI.

The chain combines TRBV6-1 with TRBJ1-2, with TRBD1 matching over 7 bases. After removal of 2 bases from V and 7 bases from J, the junction contained 4 bases not matched to a gene. The CDR3 totals 13 residues. CDR1 is MNHNS, CDR2 SASEGT, per germline. DNA for the CDR3: TGTGCCAGCAGTGAAATGGGGGACAGTGGCTACACCTTC. This translates into CASSEMGDSGYTF.

This clone was observed a single time. The chain recombines TRBV29-1 with TRBJ2-5; D gene uncertain. V was trimmed by 4 bases and J by 5 bases, leaving 14 bases between them. This CDR3 has 13 residues. CDR1 and CDR2 from the germline V gene are SQVTM and ANQGSEA. CDR3 sequence: CSVGTVLGETQYF. The CDR3 DNA follows: TGCAGCGTTGGAACAGTCCTGGGGGAGACCCAGTACTTC.

The gene calls are TRBV3-1 (or the pseudogene TRBV3-2) and TRBJ2-1; TRBD2 agrees at 13 bases. The length of the CDR3 is 17 residues. V lost 4 bases and J lost 7; bases outside the gene matches: 10. The germline V gene encodes CDR1 LGHDT and CDR2 YNNKEL (reference sequence). The CDR3 nucleotides read TGTGCCAGCAGCCCATCCCGGACTAGCGGGAGATCAAATGAGCAGTTCTTC. It is translated as CASSPSRTSGRSNEQFF.

The chain employs TRBV27 and TRBJ1-5; 8 nucleotides align to TRBD1. Germline V lookup: CDR1 MNHEY, CDR2 SMNVEV (reference sequence). The CDR3 totals 15 residues. The junction had 10 bases not matched to a gene; V was cut back by 5 bases and J by 7 bases. Here the CDR3 reads CASSKGTGNWQPQHF. The CDR3, as DNA: TGTGCCAGCAGTAAAGGGACAGGAAATTGGCAGCCCCAGCATTTT.

This chain joins TRBV5-1 and TRBJ2-5; 9 nucleotides align to TRBD2. Germline loops: CDR1 SGHRS, CDR2 YFSETQ. V dropped 6 bases and J dropped 2; count of bases not matched to a gene: 5. There are 14 residues in the CDR3. CDR3 sequence (DNA): TGCGCCAGCAATCTAGCGGGGAGTCAAGAGACCCAGTACTTC. Amino acids: CASNLAGSQETQYF.

This rearrangement joins TRBV29-1 to TRBJ1-1; a possible D gene is TRBD1 (6 bases). V lost 8 bases and J lost 10, with 20 bases in between. CDR1 and CDR2 from the germline V gene are SQVTM and ANQGSEA. The CDR3 has 12 residues. The CDR3 protein is CSSRGLGVGAFF. The CDR3 bases are TGCAGCTCCAGGGGTCTAGGGGTCGGAGCTTTCTTT.